This is a list of T cell receptor beta chains from one sample in a study of T cells in Graves' hyperthyroidism and ophthalmopathy. A single record per CDR3 protein comes from TCRdb applying MiXCR to the multiplex PCR reads. This table has approximately 870,000 distinct CDR3 sequences, 35% to 45% appearing once. The sequenced material came from blood. The receptors come from a man between 18 and 29 years old with Graves' hyperthyroidism. The CDR3 runs from the conserved cysteine through the conserved F or W. D genes are given only for firm matches. Only some rows state a clone size, as once, few, many or a class for expanded clones.

D gene	V gene	J gene	clone size	CDR3 protein	CDR3 DNA
NA	TRBV2	TRBJ2-7	many	CASSVGGRIDEQYF	TGTGCCAGCAGTGTCGGGGGGCGCATCGACGAGCAGTACTTC
NA	TRBV7-3	TRBJ1-1	NA	CASSFLAGDTEAFF	TGTGCCAGCAGCTTCCTGGCGGGGGACACTGAAGCTTTCTTT
NA	TRBV7-8	TRBJ1-1	few	CASSTGPTMNTEAFF	TGTGCCAGCAGCACCGGACCTACGATGAACACTGAAGCTTTCTTT
NA	TRBV11-3	TRBJ1-3	many	CASSLPLGNTIYF	TGTGCCAGCAGCTTGCCTCTCGGAAACACCATATATTTT
NA	TRBV7-2	TRBJ2-7	NA	CASSLAEDITLSYEQYF	TGTGCCAGCAGCTTAGCGGAGGATATTACCCTCTCCTACGAGCAGTACTTC
NA	TRBV19	TRBJ2-7	NA	CASGVGRGPYEQYF	TGTGCCAGCGGGGTCGGGCGGGGACCCTACGAGCAGTACTTC
TRBD2	TRBV7-2	TRBJ2-2	NA	CASSLASGRKTGELFF	TGTGCCAGCAGCTTAGCTAGCGGGAGGAAAACCGGGGAGCTGTTTTTT
NA	TRBV5-1	TRBJ1-5	NA	CASSEKGSENQPQHF	TGCGCCAGCAGCGAGAAGGGGTCAGAAAATCAGCCCCAGCATTTT
NA	TRBV5-1	TRBJ1-2	few	CASSRTGIAYGYTF	TGCGCCAGCAGCCGAACAGGGATCGCTTATGGCTACACCTTC
NA	TRBV9	TRBJ1-1	many	CASSAKTSTEAFF	TGTGCCAGCAGCGCGAAGACCAGCACTGAAGCTTTCTTT
NA	TRBV12-3/TRBV12-4	TRBJ2-6	NA	CASSPLLSNVLTF	TGTGCCAGCAGCCCGCTTCTTTCCAACGTCCTGACTTTC
NA	TRBV7-6	TRBJ1-1	NA	CAHRNEAFF	TGTGCCCACAGGAATGAAGCTTTCTTT
NA	TRBV7-2	TRBJ1-6	many	CASSLARGPAFNSPLHF	TGTGCCAGCAGCTTAGCCCGTGGGCCGGCTTTCAATTCACCCCTCCACTTT
TRBD1	TRBV14	TRBJ1-5	NA	CVSSLGQGQPQHF	TGTGTCAGCAGCCTCGGACAGGGGCAGCCCCAGCATTTT
NA	TRBV19	TRBJ1-1	many	CASGMYTEAFF	TGTGCCAGTGGCATGTACACTGAAGCTTTCTTT
NA	TRBV6-1	TRBJ2-5	NA	CASSDSTSLSYNEQYF	TGTGCCAGCAGTGACAGCACTTCCTTATCCTACAATGAGCAGTACTTC
TRBD1	TRBV9	TRBJ2-7	NA	CASSASGQGKPYEQYF	TGTGCCAGCAGCGCCTCGGGACAGGGTAAACCCTACGAGCAGTACTTC
TRBD1	TRBV10-3	TRBJ1-4	few	CASSATGVGEKLFF	TGTGCCAGCAGTGCTACAGGGGTGGGGGAAAAACTGTTTTTT
TRBD1	TRBV7-2	TRBJ2-7	few	CASRDRAYKQYF	TGTGCCAGCCGGGACAGGGCTTACAAGCAGTACTTC
NA	TRBV2	TRBJ2-5	few	CASRRPDRTVGETQYF	TGTGCCAGCAGGCGCCCCGACCGGACAGTGGGAGAGACCCAGTACTTC
NA	TRBV20-1	TRBJ2-5	many	CSASPGTGTQYF	TGCAGTGCCTCGCCAGGGACCGGGACCCAGTACTTC
NA	TRBV19	TRBJ1-1	many	CASRPGGTEAFF	TGTGCCAGTAGGCCGGGAGGCACTGAAGCTTTCTTT
TRBD1	TRBV19	TRBJ1-4	NA	CASSPTGEANEKLFF	TGTGCCAGTAGTCCTACAGGGGAAGCTAATGAAAAACTGTTTTTT
NA	TRBV29-1	TRBJ1-5	NA	CSLGRVSNQPQHF	TGCAGCTTAGGACGGGTTAGCAATCAGCCCCAGCATTTT
NA	TRBV10-3	TRBJ1-5	many	CAISESVAGHMGNQPQHF	TGTGCCATCAGTGAGTCAGTCGCCGGCCACATGGGCAATCAGCCCCAGCATTTT
NA	TRBV29-1	TRBJ1-1	many	CSALEEPETFF	TGCAGCGCCTTGGAAGAGCCGGAAACTTTCTTT
NA	TRBV5-1	TRBJ2-3	few	CASSLEGSTDTQYF	TGCGCCAGCAGCTTGGAGGGGAGCACAGATACGCAGTATTTT
NA	TRBV7-8	TRBJ2-7	NA	CASSGLSSYEQYF	TGTGCCAGCAGTGGTTTGAGCTCCTACGAGCAGTACTTC
NA	TRBV20-1	TRBJ1-1	few	CSARDPTRGVPEAFF	TGCAGTGCTAGGGATCCTACCAGGGGAGTGCCTGAAGCTTTCTTT
NA	TRBV6-2/TRBV6-3	TRBJ1-1	NA	CASGQMGEAFF	TGTGCCAGCGGACAGATGGGGGAAGCTTTCTTT
NA	TRBV20-1	TRBJ1-4	NA	CSAIVRGSNEKLFF	TGCAGTGCTATAGTAAGGGGGTCCAATGAAAAACTGTTTTTT
NA	TRBV24-1	TRBJ1-5	NA	CATSDLQSGKETQHF	TGTGCCACCAGTGATTTGCAATCAGGAAAAGAGACCCAGCATTTT
NA	TRBV19	TRBJ1-6	many	CASKAGTGNSPLHF	TGTGCCAGTAAAGCCGGGACGGGAAATTCACCCCTCCACTTT
NA	TRBV19	TRBJ2-5	NA	CASSIGSYQGTQYF	TGTGCCAGTAGTATTGGATCGTACCAAGGGACCCAGTACTTC
NA	TRBV29-1	TRBJ1-1	NA	CSRRDYQEAFF	TGCAGCCGGCGGGACTACCAGGAAGCTTTCTTT